The T cell receptor beta chain under discussion was sequenced for a study of technical replicates of blood from a handful of donors. Assay used: immunoSEQ multiplex PCR; TCRdb lists only in-frame clones, some missing. The sample consists of 80,000 or so clones, just over 95% of them appearing once. V lost 5 bases, J lost 5 bases, and 8 bases stayed unmatched. Germline CDR1 and CDR2: SGHNT and YENEEA. This CDR3 is built from 15 residues. The TCR comes from a human donor in good health. V gene TRBV11-3 combines with J gene TRBJ2-2, with 7 bases that match TRBD2. The specimen sequenced was T cells isolated from PBMCs. The CDR3 DNA reads as TGTGCCAGCAGCCCACTCTTTAGCGGGACCGGGGAGCTGTTTTTT. This gives the protein CASSPLFSGTGELFF.